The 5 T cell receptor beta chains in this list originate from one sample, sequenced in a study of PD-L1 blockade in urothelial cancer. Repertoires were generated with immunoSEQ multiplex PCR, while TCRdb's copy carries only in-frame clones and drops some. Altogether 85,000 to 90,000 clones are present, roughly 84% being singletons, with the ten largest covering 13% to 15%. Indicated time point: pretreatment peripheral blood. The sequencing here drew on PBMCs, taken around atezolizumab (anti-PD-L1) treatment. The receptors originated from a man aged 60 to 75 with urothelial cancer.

CDR3 bases: TGTGCCTGGAGTAAGCGGGGGGGCATTTTTAACACAGATACGCAGTATTTT. Translating gives CAWSKRGGIFNTDTQYF. The chain joins TRBV30 to TRBJ2-3; TRBD2 agrees at 10 bases. There are 17 residues in the CDR3. V was clipped by 2 bases and J by 2 bases; unmatched bases: 10. Per the germline V gene, CDR1 is GTSNPN and CDR2 is SVGIG (reference sequence).

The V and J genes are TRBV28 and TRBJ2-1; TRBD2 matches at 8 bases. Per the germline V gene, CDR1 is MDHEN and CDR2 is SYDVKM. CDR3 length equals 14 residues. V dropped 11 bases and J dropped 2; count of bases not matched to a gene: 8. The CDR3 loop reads CAGSSGWTYNEQFF. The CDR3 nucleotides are TGTGCCGGATCTAGCGGGTGGACCTACAATGAGCAGTTCTTC.

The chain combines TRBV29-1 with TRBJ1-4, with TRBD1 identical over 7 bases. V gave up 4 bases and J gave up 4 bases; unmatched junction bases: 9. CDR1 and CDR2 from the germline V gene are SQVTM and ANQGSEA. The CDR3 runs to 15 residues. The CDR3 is CSVGDSRGNNEKLFF. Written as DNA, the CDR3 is TGCAGCGTTGGGGACAGTAGGGGAAATAATGAAAAACTGTTTTTT.

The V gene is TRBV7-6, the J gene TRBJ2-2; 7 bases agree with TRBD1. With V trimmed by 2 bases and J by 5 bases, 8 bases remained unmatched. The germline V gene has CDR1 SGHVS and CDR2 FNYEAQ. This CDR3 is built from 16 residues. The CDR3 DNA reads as TGTGCCAGCAGCTTACTCGGGACAGCCCAAACCGGGGAGCTGTTTTTT. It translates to CASSLLGTAQTGELFF.

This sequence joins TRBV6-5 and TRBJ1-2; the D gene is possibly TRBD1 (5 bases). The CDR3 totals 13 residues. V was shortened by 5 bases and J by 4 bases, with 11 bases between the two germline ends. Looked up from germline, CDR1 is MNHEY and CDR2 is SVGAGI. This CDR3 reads CASSPDRFYGYTF. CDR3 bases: TGTGCCAGCAGTCCCGACAGATTCTATGGCTACACCTTC.